This T cell receptor beta chain was retrieved from a study of blood T cell repertoires in COVID-19. Everyone who took part was roughly 18 to 95 years old, and they came from about two dozen US areas. In the original workflow: Nucleated cell counts were estimated from reference gene primer amplification. The repertoire was sequenced with immunoSEQ multiplex PCR; TCRdb's copy has only in-frame clones and lacks some. That table supplies the V and J calls and clone size; D and trimming were determined from the DNA. The sample lists about 140,000 clones; roughly 85% were seen once. V was pared by 4 bases and J by 4 bases, with 4 bases of the junction left unmatched. Germline V gene lookup returns CDR1 SNHLY and CDR2 FYNNEI. The CDR3 length is 14 residues.

This receptor was obtained from a woman aged 50 to 60 who had recovered from COVID-19. Sequencing input: PBMCs or T cells enriched from blood (not recorded which). The chain combines TRBV2 with TRBJ2-7, with 10 bases lining up with TRBD2. The DNA for the CDR3 is TGTGCCAGCAGTGTAGCGGGGGGAAGGTACGAGCAGTACTTC. This gives the protein CASSVAGGRYEQYF.